This paragraph covers one T cell receptor beta chain sequence. Its antigen is currently unknown. This entry belongs to a study of regulatory T cells in long-lasting Graves disease. Study-wide points: Persistent disease samples used TRBV28, TRBJ1-2 and TRBJ2-5 preferentially.

Time point meaning: persistent/refractory GD, antithyroid drugs over 5 years with positive TRAb. Preparation of the TCR library used RNA extracted from PBMCs. HTBI primers from iRepertoire and Arm-PCR of CDR3 regions yielded the TCR beta libraries. TCRdb used MiXCR to reprocess the multiplex PCR reads, holding one entry per CDR3 protein. This sample carries around 340,000 distinct CDR3 sequences, roughly a fifth of them seen once, and the ten largest clones take 29%. The CDR3 spans 18 residues. Germline assignment: CDR1 MNHEY and CDR2 SVGAGI. With 2 bases removed from V and 0 bases from J, the gap between germline ends came to 19 bases.

This chain links TRBV6-5 with TRBJ1-1; maybe TRBD1 (5 bases). This clonotype was obtained from a female donor with Graves disease. The specimen comprised peripheral blood mononuclear cells (PBMCs), sampled when the disease was refractory, from a patient treated with antithyroid drugs. The CDR3 reads CASSYLLRLGRVNTEAFF. Here the CDR3 DNA reads TGTGCCAGCAGTTACCTACTCCGCTTGGGGCGGGTGAACACTGAAGCTTTCTTT.